Listed below are T cell receptor beta chains from one sample, sequenced in a study of T cell responses to AZD1222 COVID-19 vaccine. The data were produced by immunoSEQ multiplex PCR, yet TCRdb's version contains in-frame clones alone and is incomplete. Here the sample spans about 150,000 clones, approximately 90% being singletons. The material was peripheral blood, obtained on day 0 of AZD1222 vaccination. These receptors were obtained from an adult in good health. Each CDR3 is given with its conserved first and last residue. Fields, in order: D gene, clone size, J gene, V gene, CDR3 DNA, CDR3 protein. The D gene is left open where the match is weak. Not every row has a clone size; where given, it reads once, few, many or a size class.

TRBD2	.	TRBJ2-7	TRBV15	TGTGCCACCAGCCTGACTAGCGGGGACTACGAGCAGTACTTC	CATSLTSGDYEQYF
.	.	TRBJ1-2	TRBV29-1	TGCAGCGTGGGGGACGGGAACTATGGCTACACCTTC	CSVGDGNYGYTF
.	.	TRBJ1-1	TRBV18	TGTGCCAGCTCACCCTCGGGGGGTGGGACTGAAGCTTTCTTT	CASSPSGGGTEAFF
.	.	TRBJ2-7	TRBV28	TGTGCCAGCAGCGACAGGGAGGGTTTCTACGAGCAGTACTTC	CASSDREGFYEQYF
TRBD2	.	TRBJ2-2	TRBV9	TGTGCCAGCAGCCCACCGGGACTAGCGTTCGGGGAGCTGTTTTTT	CASSPPGLAFGELFF
.	.	TRBJ2-7	TRBV29-1	TGCAGCGTCGGGGGGACAGCTACCTACGAGCAGTACTTC	CSVGGTATYEQYF
TRBD2	once	TRBJ2-1	TRBV7-3	TGTGCCAGCAGCTCGTGGGGGCGGGAGGTTGGGATTGACAATGAGCAGTTCTTC	CASSSWGREVGIDNEQFF
.	.	TRBJ2-7	TRBV14	TGTGCCAGCAGCCACCTCTACGAGCAGTACTTC	CASSHLYEQYF
TRBD2	.	TRBJ2-5	TRBV11-2	TGTGCCAGCAGCCAAACTAGCGGAACACAAGAGACCCAGTACTTC	CASSQTSGTQETQYF
.	.	TRBJ2-2	TRBV5-1	TGCGCCAGCAGCTTGAGGACGGGGAACACCGGGGAGCTGTTTTTT	CASSLRTGNTGELFF
.	.	TRBJ1-2	TRBV6-1	TGTGCCAGCAGTGATGGCCTCTATGGCTACACCTTC	CASSDGLYGYTF
TRBD2	.	TRBJ2-1	TRBV27	TGTGCCAGCAGTCCTGGGACTAGCGGGCAGGCTGAGCAGTTCTTC	CASSPGTSGQAEQFF
.	.	TRBJ1-4	TRBV4-1	TGCGCCAGCAGCCAAGTATGGGGGAACACTAATGAAAAACTGTTTTTT	CASSQVWGNTNEKLFF
.	.	TRBJ2-7	TRBV5-1	TGCGCCAGCAGCTTGGCCGGAGGGGTTGACGAGCAGTACTTC	CASSLAGGVDEQYF
TRBD1	.	TRBJ1-5	TRBV19	TGTGCCAGTATTGCCAGGGGGCACCAGCCCCAGCATTTT	CASIARGHQPQHF
.	.	TRBJ2-1	TRBV24-1	TGTGCCACCAGTGATCCGTACAATGAGCAGTTCTTC	CATSDPYNEQFF
.	.	TRBJ2-3	TRBV11-2	TGTGCCAGCAGCTTAGCAGATACGCAGTATTTT	CASSLADTQYF
.	.	TRBJ1-2	TRBV5-8	TGTGCCAGCAGCTTGTACGAGGAGCCCCACTATGGCTACACCTTC	CASSLYEEPHYGYTF
.	.	TRBJ1-2	TRBV24-1	TGTGCCACCAGTGATTTAACCGGTTACACCTTC	CATSDLTGYTF
TRBD2	.	TRBJ2-1	TRBV3-1/TRBV3-2	TGTGCCAGCAGCCCGGGGACTAGCGGAGTAGAGAGGAATGAGCAGTTCTTC	CASSPGTSGVERNEQFF
TRBD2	.	TRBJ2-1	TRBV7-9	TGTGCCAGCAGCCCCCGGGCGGGAGGCGCCTACAATGAGCAGTTCTTC	CASSPRAGGAYNEQFF
.	.	TRBJ1-2	TRBV3-1/TRBV3-2	TGTGCCAGCAGCCAAGATCATGGCTACACCTTC	CASSQDHGYTF
TRBD1	.	TRBJ2-7	TRBV11-3	TGTGCCAGCAGCCTCACAGGGGACGAGCAGTACTTC	CASSLTGDEQYF
.	.	TRBJ1-1	TRBV7-9	TGTGCCAGCAGCTTAGTAGGCGAAGGTCCCTATAACACTGAAGCTTTCTTT	CASSLVGEGPYNTEAFF